Listed here are 8 T cell receptor beta chains from one sample, sequenced in a study of cytomegalovirus exposure and HLA in healthy donors. 13 Jbeta primers and 60 Vbeta primers were used for the PCR. The table came from immunoSEQ multiplex PCR; TCRdb's copy has only in-frame clones and leaves some out. The data show around 85,000 clones, around 80% seen once. Source material: PBMCs. The receptor source for this set is a man aged 50 to 59 in good health and CMV-seropositive.

The V gene is TRBV5-1, the J gene TRBJ1-1, with unresolved D. The V gene's germline CDR1 is SGHRS and CDR2 YFSETQ. The germline V and J ends were trimmed by 1 base and 1 base, with 8 bases remaining between them. This CDR3 is built from 14 residues. The CDR3 region has the DNA TGCGCCAGCAGCTTGCAGTCAGGGAACACTGAAGCTTTCTTT. This gives the protein CASSLQSGNTEAFF. The variable domain in full, completed from reference TRBV5-1 and TRBJ1-1, reads KAGVTQTPRYLIKTRGQQVTLSCSPISGHRSVSWYQQTPGQGLQFLFEYFSETQRNKGNFPGRFSGRQFSNSRSEMNVSTLELGDSALYLCASSLQSGNTEAFFGQGTRLTVV.

The chain has TRBV7-2 and TRBJ2-3; no firm D call. Germline V gene lookup returns CDR1 SGHTA and CDR2 FQGNSA. The CDR3 covers 15 residues. Trimming stripped 3 bases from V and 1 base from J, with 11 bases between. This CDR3 reads CASSLIASRTDTQYF. The CDR3 bases are TGTGCCAGCAGCTTGATAGCTTCCCGCACAGATACGCAGTATTTT.

CDR3 in amino acids: CASSAFSGVSTEAFF. CDR3 bases: TGTGCCAGCAGCGCCTTCTCAGGGGTGAGCACTGAAGCTTTCTTT. The gene calls are TRBV7-2 and TRBJ1-1; D is perhaps TRBD1 (6 bases). Looked up from germline, CDR1 is SGHTA and CDR2 is FQGNSA. The CDR3 is made up of 15 amino acids. V lost 5 bases and J 4 bases, leaving 17 bases between the germline ends.

This clone was picked up one time. The chain recombines TRBV10-3 with TRBJ2-3; possible D gene TRBD2, 6 bases. Germline loops: CDR1 ENHRY, CDR2 SYGVKD. The V gene lost 10 bases and the J gene lost 5 bases, with 22 bases spanning the gap. The CDR3 spans 15 residues. CDR3 sequence (DNA): TGTGCCACCTACGCACCTAGCGTGGGTGTAGATACGCAGTATTTT. The encoded protein is CATYAPSVGVDTQYF.

This chain uses TRBV5-1 with TRBJ1-5, with TRBD1 matching 10 bases. Germline V lookup: CDR1 SGHRS, CDR2 YFSETQ. V trimming: 4 bases; J trimming: 7 bases; junction bases outside the gene matches: 5. The CDR3 extends over 14 amino acids. CDR3 nucleotides: TGCGCCAGCAGCCTCGGACAGGGGGGCCAGCCCCAGCATTTT. This sequence encodes CASSLGQGGQPQHF.

The chain joins TRBV7-9 to TRBJ1-1, with TRBD1 as a possible D gene (5 bases). V was clipped by 1 base and J by 0 bases, with 21 bases between them. The CDR3 contains 19 residues. Germline V gene lookup returns CDR1 SEHNR and CDR2 FQNEAQ (reference sequence). The CDR3 protein is CASSLGGSSLLLMNTEAFF. Here the CDR3 DNA reads TGTGCCAGCAGCTTAGGGGGCTCCTCACTGTTACTCATGAACACTGAAGCTTTCTTT.

This clone was observed a handful of times. This chain uses TRBV11-1 with TRBJ2-7, with no clear D. The CDR3 covers 14 residues. Germline CDR1 is SGHAT and CDR2 is FQDESV (reference sequence). Trimming cost V 7 bases and J 2 bases, with 15 bases left between them. CDR3 nucleotide sequence: TGTGCCAGCACCAGAGGAAACTCTCCCTACGAGCAGTACTTC. Its translation: CASTRGNSPYEQYF.

This clone has a single count. The gene calls are TRBV7-7 and TRBJ2-2, with D maybe TRBD1 (6 bases). This CDR3 spans 15 amino acids. V was cut by 5 bases and J by 0 bases, with 10 bases left in between. Germline lookup yields CDR1 SSHAT and CDR2 FNYEAQ (reference sequence). The CDR3 DNA reads TGTGCCAGCAGCAAAGACAGGCCGAACACCGGGGAGCTGTTTTTT. Translating gives CASSKDRPNTGELFF.